This entry lists 24 T cell receptor beta chains sequenced from one sample in a study of cytomegalovirus exposure and HLA in healthy donors. Primers for the PCR totalled 60 Vbeta and 13 Jbeta. Libraries were prepared by immunoSEQ multiplex PCR; TCRdb keeps only in-frame clonotypes and omits some of them. The profile shows about 200,000 clones, 87% of them singletons. Material for sequencing was PBMCs. These receptors originate from a boy between 2 and 10 years old in good health and CMV-seronegative.

This clone showed up just once. This sequence joins TRBV5-1 and TRBJ2-3; weak D call: TRBD2 (5 bases). Germline loops: CDR1 SGHRS, CDR2 YFSETQ. V was trimmed by 4 bases and J by 4 bases, leaving 13 bases between them. The CDR3 has 14 residues. CDR3 sequence reads: CASSRDPNSDTQYF. CDR3 DNA: TGCGCCAGCAGCCGGGATCCAAATTCAGATACGCAGTATTTT.

This rearrangement joins TRBV30 to TRBJ2-3, with D possibly being TRBD2 (5 bases). Deletions cut 0 bases from V and 8 bases from J, with 21 bases between. CDR1 GTSNPN and CDR2 SVGIG come from the germline V gene (reference sequence). The CDR3 is 16 amino acids. CDR3 in DNA: TGTGCCTGGAGTGTAAGGGTGAGGACCCGTGCGGGTACGCAGTATTTT. Translating gives CAWSVRVRTRAGTQYF.

The chain uses TRBV7-8 and TRBJ2-1; 9 bases agree with TRBD2. Germline V gene data show CDR1 as SGHVS and CDR2 as FQNEAQ. CDR3 length: 18 amino acids. The ends lost 0 bases at V and 3 bases at J; junction bases unmatched: 9. The CDR3 DNA sequence: TGTGCCAGCAGCTTAGCGCGGATACCTAGCGGGGACTACAATGAGCAGTTCTTC. Translating it yields CASSLARIPSGDYNEQFF. Combining the CDR3 with reference TRBV7-8 and TRBJ2-1 gives the whole variable domain GAGVSQSPRYKVAKRGQDVALRCDPISGHVSLFWYQQALGQGPEFLTYFQNEAQLDKSGLPSDRFFAERPEGSVSTLKIQRTQQEDSAVYLCASSLARIPSGDYNEQFFGPGTRLTVL.

The genes are TRBV7-8 and TRBJ1-4; D is perhaps TRBD1 (6 bases). Trimming took 5 bases from V and 3 from J, leaving 13 bases between them. Germline CDR1 and CDR2: SGHVS and FQNEAQ. The CDR3 has 15 amino acids. CDR3 in DNA: TGTGCCAGCAGCCCCCACAGGGTTTCTAATGAAAAACTGTTTTTT. It is translated as CASSPHRVSNEKLFF. Full variable domain (remainder filled in from reference TRBV7-8 and TRBJ1-4): GAGVSQSPRYKVAKRGQDVALRCDPISGHVSLFWYQQALGQGPEFLTYFQNEAQLDKSGLPSDRFFAERPEGSVSTLKIQRTQQEDSAVYLCASSPHRVSNEKLFFGSGTQLSVL.

The chain links TRBV14 to TRBJ2-1; maybe TRBD2 (6 bases). Germline CDR1 is SGHDN and CDR2 is FVKESK. The length of the CDR3 is 14 residues. The V end lost 0 bases, the J end lost 8 bases, and 11 bases lay between the germline ends. The CDR3 here is CASSQEVGSDEQFF. The CDR3 nucleotides are TGTGCCAGCAGCCAAGAAGTCGGGAGCGATGAGCAGTTCTTC.

This clone showed up just once. The rearrangement joins TRBV23-1 to TRBJ2-7, with 8 bases matching TRBD1. TRBV23-1 is classed as an ORF, of uncertain function. V gave up 4 bases and J gave up 3 bases; unmatched junction bases: 23. This CDR3 is built from 20 residues. Here the CDR3 reads CASSPNRLTQGAVSNYEQYF. Written as DNA, the CDR3 is TGCGCCAGCAGTCCTAATCGCCTTACTCAGGGGGCCGTAAGCAACTACGAGCAGTACTTC.

The rearrangement links TRBV6-6 to TRBJ2-5; D is perhaps TRBD2 (6 bases). The DNA end is a closer match to TRBJ2-7, so the J assignment may be wrong. This CDR3 has 14 amino acids. CDR1 and CDR2 (germline): MNHNY, SVGAGI (reference sequence). CDR3 bases: TGTGCCAGCAGTTACGGGGGGTTGGGCTACGAGCAGTACTTC. Amino acids: CASSYGGLGYEQYF.

The chain links TRBV5-4 to TRBJ2-5; TRBD2 agrees at 8 bases. The length of the CDR3 is 15 residues. CDR1 and CDR2 from the germline V gene are SGHNT and YYREEE (reference sequence). J was trimmed by 5 bases and V by 1 base; bases with no gene match: 7. This chain's CDR3 is CASSLPGGVGETQYF. The CDR3 DNA sequence: TGTGCCAGCAGCTTGCCCGGGGGGGTCGGGGAGACCCAGTACTTC.

The chain carries TRBV7-3 and TRBJ1-2; the match to TRBD1 covers 7 bases. The CDR3 consists of 14 residues. The ends lost 5 bases at V and 7 bases at J; junction bases unmatched: 10. CDR1 is SGHTA and CDR2 is FQGTGA in the germline V gene. CDR3 in DNA: TGTGCCAGCAGCCCCACAGGGGCGGTCTCTGGCTACACCTTC. Protein sequence: CASSPTGAVSGYTF.

The chain uses TRBV5-1 and TRBJ2-1; D unresolved. The CDR3 extends over 15 amino acids. V lost 0 bases, J lost 6 bases, and 13 bases lay in between. CDR1 is SGHRS and CDR2 is YFSETQ in the germline V gene. The CDR3 is CASSLGPNNRNEQFF. The CDR3 nucleotides are TGCGCCAGCAGCTTGGGTCCTAATAATCGCAATGAGCAGTTCTTC.

The rearrangement links TRBV9 to TRBJ1-5; TRBD1 aligns across 10 bases. The CDR3 is 14 amino acids. The V gene's germline CDR1 is SGDLS and CDR2 YYNGEE. V lost 0 bases to trimming and J lost 6 bases; unmatched junction nucleotides: 0. The CDR3 DNA follows: TGTGCCAGCAGCGTAGGGACAGGGGGTCAGCCCCAGCATTTT. It translates to CASSVGTGGQPQHF.

DNA of the CDR3: TGTGCCAGCAGGGGACAGAGAGGTGCACCCCTCCACTTT. It encodes CASRGQRGAPLHF. The V and J genes are TRBV6-1 and TRBJ1-6; 7 bases fit TRBD1. CDR1 and CDR2 (germline): MNHNS, SASEGT. The CDR3 is 13 amino acids. Trimming removed 6 bases from V and 11 bases from J; junction bases left unmatched: 7.

The chain employs TRBV5-8 and TRBJ2-7, with D possibly TRBD2 on 6 matching bases. V was clipped by 1 base and J by 4 bases, with 15 bases between them. Germline CDR1 and CDR2: SGHTS and YDEGEE. The CDR3 has 15 amino acids. In DNA, the CDR3 is TGTGCCAGCAGCTTGCCCCCGGGGCGGGATTACGAGCAGTACTTC. Its protein is CASSLPPGRDYEQYF.

This chain uses TRBV5-1 with TRBJ2-1; D is possibly TRBD1 (6 bases). Germline values: CDR1 SGHRS, CDR2 YFSETQ. V lost 0 bases and J 6 bases, leaving 13 bases between the germline ends. The CDR3 is 15 amino acids. The CDR3 DNA follows: TGCGCCAGCAGCTTGGTCACAGGGTCTGGCAATGAGCAGTTCTTC. Translating gives CASSLVTGSGNEQFF.

This chain connects TRBV5-4 to TRBJ2-1; tentative D call: TRBD2 (6 bases). The CDR3 runs 14 residues. Germline CDR1 is SGHNT and CDR2 is YYREEE (reference sequence). The V end was cut by 0 bases, the J end by 6 bases, with 10 bases between. CDR3 amino acids: CASSLGGEVNEQFF. The CDR3 DNA follows: TGTGCCAGCAGCTTGGGGGGGGAGGTCAATGAGCAGTTCTTC.

CDR3 residues: CASRTGISGNTIYF. For the CDR3, the DNA is TGTGCCAGCCGGACAGGCATCTCTGGAAACACCATATATTTT. The chain employs TRBV2 and TRBJ1-3; TRBD1 agrees at 7 bases. The junction had 4 bases not matched to a gene; V was cut back by 8 bases and J by 0 bases. The CDR3 consists of 14 residues. Germline V lookup: CDR1 SNHLY, CDR2 FYNNEI.

The chain recombines TRBV28 with TRBJ2-1; 9 bases fit TRBD1. This CDR3 contains 13 residues. Germline CDR1 and CDR2: MDHEN and SYDVKM. Germline trimming cut 6 bases from V and 9 bases from J; bases unmatched to any gene: 6. The CDR3 sequence: CASRIQGAGEQFF. CDR3 nucleotide sequence: TGTGCCAGCAGGATACAGGGGGCAGGTGAGCAGTTCTTC.

This rearrangement joins TRBV11-2 to TRBJ2-7, with a weak D call TRBD1 (7 bases). Germline CDR1 and CDR2: SGHAT and FQNNGV. Trimming removed 4 bases at V and 4 bases at J, with 11 bases between. This CDR3 has 13 amino acids. As DNA, the CDR3 is TGTGCCAGCAGCTCAGGGGGGATTTACGAGCAGTACTTC. Translation gives CASSSGGIYEQYF.

Here the CDR3 reads CASSHSNAGELFF. CDR3 DNA sequence: TGTGCCAGCAGTCACAGTAACGCCGGGGAGCTGTTTTTT. The rearrangement joins TRBV6-5 to TRBJ2-2; no clear D gene. Germline V gene lookup returns CDR1 MNHEY and CDR2 SVGAGI. Deletions cut 5 bases from V and 6 bases from J, with 10 bases between. The CDR3 is made up of 13 amino acids.

V is TRBV23-1 and J is TRBJ2-1; TRBD2 matches 12 bases. TRBV23-1 is flagged as an ORF with uncertain function. The trim removed 3 bases at V and 8 bases at J, leaving 8 bases unmatched. This CDR3 spans 16 amino acids. CDR3 in amino acids: CASSQLAGGFWDEQFF. The CDR3, as DNA: TGCGCCAGCAGTCAGCTAGCGGGGGGGTTTTGGGATGAGCAGTTCTTC.

This clone was picked up one time. This chain uses TRBV7-9 with TRBJ2-3; 7 bases line up with TRBD1. The CDR3 covers 18 residues. CDR1 SEHNR and CDR2 FQNEAQ come from the germline V gene (reference sequence). V was pared by 2 bases and J by 3 bases, with 14 bases of the junction left unmatched. CDR3 amino acids: CASSLILIRQGRTDTQYF. The CDR3 DNA is TGTGCCAGCAGCTTAATCTTGATCCGACAGGGAAGAACAGATACGCAGTATTTT.

This chain connects TRBV5-1 to TRBJ1-1, with D perhaps TRBD1 (6 bases). V lost 6 bases and J 3 bases, leaving 24 bases between the germline ends. This CDR3 spans 17 amino acids. Germline values: CDR1 SGHRS, CDR2 YFSETQ. The CDR3 coding sequence is TGCGCCAGCAAGTCGGCGATCATAACAGGGCGGGACACTGAAGCTTTCTTT. Residues: CASKSAIITGRDTEAFF.

This clone was seen a handful of times. The V call is TRBV2, the J call TRBJ2-4; TRBD2 agrees at 7 bases. CDR1 and CDR2 from the germline V gene are SNHLY and FYNNEI. The CDR3 totals 14 residues. J was trimmed by 6 bases and V by 4 bases; bases with no gene match: 6. CDR3 DNA: TGTGCCAGCAGTGTCAGGCCTAGCGGAAACATTCAGTACTTC. Encoded protein: CASSVRPSGNIQYF.

The chain joins TRBV27 to TRBJ1-2, with 9 positions matching TRBD1. Looked up from germline, CDR1 is MNHEY and CDR2 is SMNVEV (reference sequence). This CDR3 has 13 amino acids. The V gene end was trimmed by 7 bases and the J gene end by 7 bases; junction bases not matched to a gene: 7. CDR3 loop: CASTFTGGSGYTF. The CDR3 region has the DNA TGTGCCAGCACTTTCACAGGGGGCTCTGGCTACACCTTC.